The sequence of this T cell receptor (beta chain) was determined in a study of blood T cell repertoires in COVID-19. Original data processing: For nucleated cells, counts were estimated from reference gene primer amplification. Generated by immunoSEQ multiplex PCR, the TCRdb table keeps only in-frame clones and is missing some. V and J calls and clone size are as listed in that table; D and trimming were resolved from the DNA. The sample yields 200,000 to 300,000 clones, approximately 82% seen once. The sequence derives from a woman aged 18-29 years with acute or convalescent COVID-19. The source material was peripheral blood.

CDR3 protein: CASSVSGTITYEQYF. The CDR3 DNA reads TGCGCCAGCAGTGTTAGCGGGACCATAACCTACGAGCAGTACTTC. The V call is TRBV5-1, the J call TRBJ2-7, with 8 positions matching TRBD2. The CDR3 totals 15 residues. V shed 5 bases, J shed 2 bases, and the junction held 9 bases outside the gene matches. The V gene's germline CDR1 is SGHRS and CDR2 YFSETQ.